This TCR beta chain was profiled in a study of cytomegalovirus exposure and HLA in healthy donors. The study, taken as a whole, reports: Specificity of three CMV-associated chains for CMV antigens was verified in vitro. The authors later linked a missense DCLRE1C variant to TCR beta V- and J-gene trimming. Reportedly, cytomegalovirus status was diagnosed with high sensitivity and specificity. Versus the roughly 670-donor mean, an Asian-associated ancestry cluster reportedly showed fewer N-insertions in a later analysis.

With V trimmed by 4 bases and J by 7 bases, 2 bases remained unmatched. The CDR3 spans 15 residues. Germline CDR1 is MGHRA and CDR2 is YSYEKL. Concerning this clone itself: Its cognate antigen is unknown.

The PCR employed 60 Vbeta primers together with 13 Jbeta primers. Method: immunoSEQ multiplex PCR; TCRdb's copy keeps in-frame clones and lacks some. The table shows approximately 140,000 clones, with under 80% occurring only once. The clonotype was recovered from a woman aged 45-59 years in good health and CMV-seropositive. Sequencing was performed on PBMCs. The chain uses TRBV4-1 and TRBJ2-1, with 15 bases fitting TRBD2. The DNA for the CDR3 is TGCGCCAGCAGCCGGGGACTAGCGGGGGGTAATGAGCAGTTCTTC. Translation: CASSRGLAGGNEQFF.